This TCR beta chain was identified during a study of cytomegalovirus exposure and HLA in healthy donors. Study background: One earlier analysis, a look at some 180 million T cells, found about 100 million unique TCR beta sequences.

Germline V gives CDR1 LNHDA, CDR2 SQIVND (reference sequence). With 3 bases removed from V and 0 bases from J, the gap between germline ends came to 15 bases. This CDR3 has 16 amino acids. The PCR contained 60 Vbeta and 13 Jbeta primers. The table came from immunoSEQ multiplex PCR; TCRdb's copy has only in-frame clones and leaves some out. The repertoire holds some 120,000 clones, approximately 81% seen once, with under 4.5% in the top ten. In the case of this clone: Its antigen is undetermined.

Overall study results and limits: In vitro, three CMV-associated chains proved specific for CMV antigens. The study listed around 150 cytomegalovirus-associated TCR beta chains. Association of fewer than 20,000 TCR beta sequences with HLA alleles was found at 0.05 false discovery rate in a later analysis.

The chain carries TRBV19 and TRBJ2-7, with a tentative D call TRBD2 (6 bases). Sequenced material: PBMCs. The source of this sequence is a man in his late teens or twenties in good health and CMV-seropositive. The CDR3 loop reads CASSIVDPGGSYEQYF. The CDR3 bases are TGTGCCAGTAGTATTGTAGACCCCGGGGGCTCCTACGAGCAGTACTTC.